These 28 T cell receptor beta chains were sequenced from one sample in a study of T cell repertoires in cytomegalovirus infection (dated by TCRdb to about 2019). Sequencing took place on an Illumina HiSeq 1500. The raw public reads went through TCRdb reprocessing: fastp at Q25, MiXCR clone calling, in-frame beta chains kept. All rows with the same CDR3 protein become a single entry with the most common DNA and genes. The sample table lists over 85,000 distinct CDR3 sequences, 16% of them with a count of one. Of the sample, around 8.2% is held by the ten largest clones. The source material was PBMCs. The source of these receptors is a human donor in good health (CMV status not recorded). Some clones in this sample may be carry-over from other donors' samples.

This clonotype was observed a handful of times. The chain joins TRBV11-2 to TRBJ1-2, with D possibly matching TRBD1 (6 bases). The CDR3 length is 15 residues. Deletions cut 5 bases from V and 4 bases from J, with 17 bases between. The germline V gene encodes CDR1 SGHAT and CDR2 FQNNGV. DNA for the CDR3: TGTGCCAGCAGCGAAACAGGGACCTCCGCCTATGGCTACACCTTC. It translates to CASSETGTSAYGYTF.

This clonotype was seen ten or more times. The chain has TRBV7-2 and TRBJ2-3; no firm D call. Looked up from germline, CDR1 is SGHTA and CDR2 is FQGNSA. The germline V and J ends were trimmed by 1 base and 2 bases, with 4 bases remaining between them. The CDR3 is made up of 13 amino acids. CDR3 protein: CASSLGPTDTQYF. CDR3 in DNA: TGTGCCAGCAGCTTAGGACCCACAGATACGCAGTATTTT.

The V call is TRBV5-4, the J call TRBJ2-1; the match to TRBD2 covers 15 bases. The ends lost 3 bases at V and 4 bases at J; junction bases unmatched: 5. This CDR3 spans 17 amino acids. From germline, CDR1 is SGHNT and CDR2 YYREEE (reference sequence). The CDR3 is CASSSGTSGGPYNEQFF. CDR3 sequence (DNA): TGTGCCAGCAGCTCGGGGACTAGCGGGGGGCCTTACAATGAGCAGTTCTTC.

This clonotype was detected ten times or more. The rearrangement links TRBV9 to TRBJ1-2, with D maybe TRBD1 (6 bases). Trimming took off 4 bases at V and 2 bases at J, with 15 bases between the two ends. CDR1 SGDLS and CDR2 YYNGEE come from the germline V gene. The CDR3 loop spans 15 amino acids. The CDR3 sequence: CASSPRTDINYGYTF. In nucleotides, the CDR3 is TGTGCCAGCAGCCCGAGGACAGATATAAACTATGGCTACACCTTC.

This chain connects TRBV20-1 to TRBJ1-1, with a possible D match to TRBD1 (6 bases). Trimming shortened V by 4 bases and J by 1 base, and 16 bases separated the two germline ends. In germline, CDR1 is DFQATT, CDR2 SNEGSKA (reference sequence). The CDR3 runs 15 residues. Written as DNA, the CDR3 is TGCAGTGCTACTGATGCAGGGGCCGGGAACACTGAAGCTTTCTTT. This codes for CSATDAGAGNTEAFF.

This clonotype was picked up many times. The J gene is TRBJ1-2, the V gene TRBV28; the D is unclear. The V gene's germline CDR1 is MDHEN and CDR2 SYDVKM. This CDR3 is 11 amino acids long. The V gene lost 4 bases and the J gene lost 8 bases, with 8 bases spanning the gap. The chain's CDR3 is CASSSLRGYTF. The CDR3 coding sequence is TGTGCCAGCAGTTCGCTGAGGGGCTACACCTTC.

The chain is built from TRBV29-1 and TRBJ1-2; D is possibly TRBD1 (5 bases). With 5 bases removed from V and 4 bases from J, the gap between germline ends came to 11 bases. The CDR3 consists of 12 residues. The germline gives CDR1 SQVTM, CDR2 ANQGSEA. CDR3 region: CSVPGLPYGYTF. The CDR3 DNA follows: TGCAGCGTTCCAGGGCTCCCCTATGGCTACACCTTC.

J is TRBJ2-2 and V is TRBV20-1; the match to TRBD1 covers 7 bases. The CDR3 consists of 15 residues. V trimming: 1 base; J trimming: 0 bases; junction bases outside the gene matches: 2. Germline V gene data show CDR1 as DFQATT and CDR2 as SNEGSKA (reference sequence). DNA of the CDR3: TGCAGTGCTAGAGGGGGGACAGCGAACACCGGGGAGCTGTTTTTT. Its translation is CSARGGTANTGELFF.

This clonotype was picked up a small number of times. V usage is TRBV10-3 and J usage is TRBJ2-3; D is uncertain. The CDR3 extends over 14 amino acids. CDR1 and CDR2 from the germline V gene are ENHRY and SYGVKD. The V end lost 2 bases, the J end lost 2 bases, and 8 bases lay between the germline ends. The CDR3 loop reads CAISEPKDTDTQYF. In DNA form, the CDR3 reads TGTGCCATCAGTGAGCCGAAAGACACAGATACGCAGTATTTT.

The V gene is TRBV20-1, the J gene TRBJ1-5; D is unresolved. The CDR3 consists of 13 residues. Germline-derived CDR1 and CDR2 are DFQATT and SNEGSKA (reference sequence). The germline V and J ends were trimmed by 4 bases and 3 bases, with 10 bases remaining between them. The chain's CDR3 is CSATQRSNQPQHF. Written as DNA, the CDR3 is TGCAGTGCTACTCAGAGATCCAATCAGCCCCAGCATTTT.

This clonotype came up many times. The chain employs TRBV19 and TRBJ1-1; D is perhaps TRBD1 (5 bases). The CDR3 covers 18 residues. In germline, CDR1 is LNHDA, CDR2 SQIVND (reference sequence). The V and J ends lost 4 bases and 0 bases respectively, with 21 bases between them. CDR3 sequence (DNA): TGTGCCAGTAGTAACGGGAGAAGGCAGGGAGTGGTGAACACTGAAGCTTTCTTT. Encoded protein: CASSNGRRQGVVNTEAFF.

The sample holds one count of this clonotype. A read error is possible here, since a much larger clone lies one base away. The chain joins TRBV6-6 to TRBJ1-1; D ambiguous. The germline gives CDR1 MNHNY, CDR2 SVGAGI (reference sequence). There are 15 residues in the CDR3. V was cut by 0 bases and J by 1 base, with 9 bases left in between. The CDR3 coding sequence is TGTGCCAGCAGTTACTCGAGTATGGGGAACACTGAAGCTTTCTTT. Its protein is CASSYSSMGNTEAFF.

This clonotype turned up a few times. CDR3 coding DNA: TGCGCCAGCAGCCAAGATAAGGTCCGTCCCTCAAGCTCCTACGAGCAGTACTTC. It encodes CASSQDKVRPSSSYEQYF. The chain combines TRBV4-3 with TRBJ2-7; no clear D. Looked up from germline, CDR1 is LGHNA and CDR2 is YSLEER. The ends were cut back, 0 bases at V and 0 bases at J, with 18 bases in the middle. This CDR3 comprises 18 residues.

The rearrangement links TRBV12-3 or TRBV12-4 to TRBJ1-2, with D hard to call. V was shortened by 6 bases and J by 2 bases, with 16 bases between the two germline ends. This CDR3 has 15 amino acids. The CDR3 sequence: CASSSRRRLNYGYTF. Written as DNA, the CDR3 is TGTGCCAGCAGCTCACGACGGCGACTAAACTATGGCTACACCTTC.

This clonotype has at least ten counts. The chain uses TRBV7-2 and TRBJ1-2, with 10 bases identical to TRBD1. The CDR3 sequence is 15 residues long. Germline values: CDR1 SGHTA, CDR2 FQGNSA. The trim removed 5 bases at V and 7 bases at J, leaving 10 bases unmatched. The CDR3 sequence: CASSPDRGRIGGYTF. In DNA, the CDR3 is TGTGCCAGCAGCCCCGACAGGGGGCGGATAGGTGGCTACACCTTC. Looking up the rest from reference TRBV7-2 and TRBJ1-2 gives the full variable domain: GAGVSQSPSNKVTEKGKDVELRCDPISGHTALYWYRQSLGQGLEFLIYFQGNSAPDKSGLPSDRFSAERTGGSVSTLTIQRTQQEDSAVYLCASSPDRGRIGGYTFGSGTRLTVV.

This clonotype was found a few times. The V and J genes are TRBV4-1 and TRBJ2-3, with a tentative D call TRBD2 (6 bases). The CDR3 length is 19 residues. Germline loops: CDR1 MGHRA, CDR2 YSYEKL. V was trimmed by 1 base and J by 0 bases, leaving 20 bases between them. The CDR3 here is CASSQVAQTRHSSTDTQYF. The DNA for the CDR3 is TGCGCCAGCAGCCAAGTCGCCCAGACTAGACACTCTAGCACAGATACGCAGTATTTT.

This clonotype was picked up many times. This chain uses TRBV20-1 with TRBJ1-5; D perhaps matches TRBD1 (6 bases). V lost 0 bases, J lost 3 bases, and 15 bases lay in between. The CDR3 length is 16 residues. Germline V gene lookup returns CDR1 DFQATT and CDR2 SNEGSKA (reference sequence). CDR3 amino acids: CSARDAVDRNNQPQHF. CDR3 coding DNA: TGCAGTGCTAGAGATGCGGTTGACAGGAACAATCAGCCCCAGCATTTT.

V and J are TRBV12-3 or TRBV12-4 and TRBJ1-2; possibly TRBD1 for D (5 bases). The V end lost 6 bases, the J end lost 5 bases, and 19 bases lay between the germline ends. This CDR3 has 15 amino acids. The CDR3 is CASRQDEGGMYGYTF. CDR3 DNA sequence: TGTGCCAGCAGACAGGATGAGGGTGGGATGTATGGCTACACCTTC.

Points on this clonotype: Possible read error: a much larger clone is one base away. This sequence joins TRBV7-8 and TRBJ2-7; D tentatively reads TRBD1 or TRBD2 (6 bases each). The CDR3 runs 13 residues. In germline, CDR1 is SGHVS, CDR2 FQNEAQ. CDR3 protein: CVSSGRRGQEQYF. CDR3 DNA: TGTGTCAGCAGCGGACGTCGGGGGCAGGAGCAGTACTTC.

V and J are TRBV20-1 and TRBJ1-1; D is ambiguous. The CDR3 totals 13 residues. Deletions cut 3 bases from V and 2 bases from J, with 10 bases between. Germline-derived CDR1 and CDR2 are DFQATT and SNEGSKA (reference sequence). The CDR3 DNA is TGCAGTGCTAGTCGGGGAATTAACACTGAAGCTTTCTTT. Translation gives CSASRGINTEAFF.

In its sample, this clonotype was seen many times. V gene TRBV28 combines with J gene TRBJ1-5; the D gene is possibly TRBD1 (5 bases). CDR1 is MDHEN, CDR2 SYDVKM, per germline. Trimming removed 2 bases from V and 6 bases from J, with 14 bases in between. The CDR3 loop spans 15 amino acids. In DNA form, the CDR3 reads TGTGCCAGCAGTTTAACCCCCCTGGGGCTTCAGCCCCAGCATTTT. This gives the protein CASSLTPLGLQPQHF.

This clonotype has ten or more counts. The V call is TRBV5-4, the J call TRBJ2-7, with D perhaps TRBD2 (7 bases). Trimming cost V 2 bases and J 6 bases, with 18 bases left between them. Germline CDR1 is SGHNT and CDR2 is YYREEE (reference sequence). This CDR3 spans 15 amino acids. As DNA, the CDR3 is TGTGCCAGCAGCTTTCGCTTGGGGGGGGCCGGCGAGCAGTACTTC. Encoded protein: CASSFRLGGAGEQYF.

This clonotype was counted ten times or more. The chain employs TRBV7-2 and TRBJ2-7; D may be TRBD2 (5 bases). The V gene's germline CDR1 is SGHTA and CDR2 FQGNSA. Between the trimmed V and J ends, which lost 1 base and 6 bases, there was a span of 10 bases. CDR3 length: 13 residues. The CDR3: CASSLETTGEQYF. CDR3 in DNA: TGTGCCAGCAGCTTAGAGACTACGGGCGAGCAGTACTTC. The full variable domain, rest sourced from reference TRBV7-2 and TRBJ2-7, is GAGVSQSPSNKVTEKGKDVELRCDPISGHTALYWYRQSLGQGLEFLIYFQGNSAPDKSGLPSDRFSAERTGGSVSTLTIQRTQQEDSAVYLCASSLETTGEQYFGPGTRLTVT.

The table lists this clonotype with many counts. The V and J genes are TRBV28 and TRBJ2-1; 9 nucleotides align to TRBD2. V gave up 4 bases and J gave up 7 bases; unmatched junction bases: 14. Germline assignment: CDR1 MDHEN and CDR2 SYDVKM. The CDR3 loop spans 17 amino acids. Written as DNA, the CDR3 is TGTGCCAGCAGTTCAGCGGGTTTGAGGCGGGGGGGAAATGAGCAGTTCTTC. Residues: CASSSAGLRRGGNEQFF.

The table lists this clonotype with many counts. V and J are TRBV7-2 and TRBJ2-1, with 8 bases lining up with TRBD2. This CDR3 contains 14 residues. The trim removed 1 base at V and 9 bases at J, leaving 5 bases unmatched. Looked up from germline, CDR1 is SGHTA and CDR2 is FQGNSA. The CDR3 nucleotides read TGTGCCAGCAGCTTAGACGGGGGGGCCCTTGAGCAGTTCTTC. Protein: CASSLDGGALEQFF.

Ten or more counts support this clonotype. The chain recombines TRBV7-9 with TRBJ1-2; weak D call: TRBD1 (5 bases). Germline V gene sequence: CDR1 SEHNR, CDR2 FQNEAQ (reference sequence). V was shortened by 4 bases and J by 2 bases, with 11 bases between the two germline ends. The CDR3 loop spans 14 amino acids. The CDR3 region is CASSSWGGNYGYTF. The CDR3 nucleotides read TGTGCCAGCAGCTCCTGGGGGGGGAACTATGGCTACACCTTC.

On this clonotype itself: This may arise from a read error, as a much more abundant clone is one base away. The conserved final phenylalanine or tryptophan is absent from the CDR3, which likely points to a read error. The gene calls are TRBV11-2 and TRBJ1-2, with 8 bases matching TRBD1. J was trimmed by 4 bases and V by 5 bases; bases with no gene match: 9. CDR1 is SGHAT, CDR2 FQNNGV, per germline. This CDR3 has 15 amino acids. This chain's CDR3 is CASSVGRGLSYGYTL. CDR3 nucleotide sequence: TGTGCCAGCAGCGTCGGCAGGGGGCTTAGCTATGGCTACACCCTC.

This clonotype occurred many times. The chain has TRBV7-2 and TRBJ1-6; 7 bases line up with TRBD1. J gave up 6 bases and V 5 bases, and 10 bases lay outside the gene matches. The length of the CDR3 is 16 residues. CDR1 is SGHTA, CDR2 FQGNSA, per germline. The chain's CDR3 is CASSLAAGQINSPLHF. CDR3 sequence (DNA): TGTGCCAGCAGCCTCGCAGCGGGACAGATTAATTCACCCCTCCACTTT.